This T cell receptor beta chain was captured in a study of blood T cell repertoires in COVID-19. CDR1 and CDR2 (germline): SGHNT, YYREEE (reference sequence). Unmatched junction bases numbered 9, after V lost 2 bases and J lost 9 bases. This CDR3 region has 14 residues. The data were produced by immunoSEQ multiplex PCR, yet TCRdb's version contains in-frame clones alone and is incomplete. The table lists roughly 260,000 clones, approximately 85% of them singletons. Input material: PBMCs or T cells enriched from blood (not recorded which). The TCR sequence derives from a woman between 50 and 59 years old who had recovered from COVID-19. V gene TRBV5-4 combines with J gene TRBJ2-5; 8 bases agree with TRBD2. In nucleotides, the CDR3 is TGTGCCAGCAGCTTCCGGGAGGGCCTGGAGGCCCAGTACTTC. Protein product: CASSFREGLEAQYF.